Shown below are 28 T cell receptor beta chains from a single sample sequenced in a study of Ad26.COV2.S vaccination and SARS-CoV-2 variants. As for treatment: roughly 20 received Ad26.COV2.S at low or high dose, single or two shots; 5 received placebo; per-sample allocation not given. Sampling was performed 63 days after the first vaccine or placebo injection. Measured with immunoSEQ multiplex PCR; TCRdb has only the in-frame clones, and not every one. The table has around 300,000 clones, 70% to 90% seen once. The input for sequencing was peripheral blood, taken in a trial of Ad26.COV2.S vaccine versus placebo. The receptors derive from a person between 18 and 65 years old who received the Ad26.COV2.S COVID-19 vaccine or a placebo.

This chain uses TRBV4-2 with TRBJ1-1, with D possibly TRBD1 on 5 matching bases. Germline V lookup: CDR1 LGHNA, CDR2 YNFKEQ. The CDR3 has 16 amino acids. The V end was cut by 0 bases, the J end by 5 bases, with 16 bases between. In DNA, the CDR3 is TGTGCCAGCAGCCAAGAGGCGGTGGGGGGGGAGACTGAAGCTTTCTTT. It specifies CASSQEAVGGETEAFF.

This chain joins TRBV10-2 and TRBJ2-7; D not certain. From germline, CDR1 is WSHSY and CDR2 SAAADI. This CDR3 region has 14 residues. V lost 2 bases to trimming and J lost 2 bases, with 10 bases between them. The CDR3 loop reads CASSEPTWPYEQYF. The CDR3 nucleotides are TGCGCCAGCAGTGAGCCTACGTGGCCCTACGAGCAGTACTTC.

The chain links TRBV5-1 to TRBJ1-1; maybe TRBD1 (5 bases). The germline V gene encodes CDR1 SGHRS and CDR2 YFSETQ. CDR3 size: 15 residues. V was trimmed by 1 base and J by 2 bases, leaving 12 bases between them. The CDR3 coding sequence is TGCGCCAGCAGCTTGTTGGACAACGCCAACACTGAAGCTTTCTTT. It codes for CASSLLDNANTEAFF. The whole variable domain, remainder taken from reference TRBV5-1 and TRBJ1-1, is KAGVTQTPRYLIKTRGQQVTLSCSPISGHRSVSWYQQTPGQGLQFLFEYFSETQRNKGNFPGRFSGRQFSNSRSEMNVSTLELGDSALYLCASSLLDNANTEAFFGQGTRLTVV.

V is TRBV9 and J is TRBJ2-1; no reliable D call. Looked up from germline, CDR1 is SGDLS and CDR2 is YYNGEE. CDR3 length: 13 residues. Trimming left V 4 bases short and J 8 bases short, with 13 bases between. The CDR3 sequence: CASSPGSGDEQFF. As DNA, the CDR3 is TGTGCCAGCAGCCCCGGAAGTGGGGATGAGCAGTTCTTC.

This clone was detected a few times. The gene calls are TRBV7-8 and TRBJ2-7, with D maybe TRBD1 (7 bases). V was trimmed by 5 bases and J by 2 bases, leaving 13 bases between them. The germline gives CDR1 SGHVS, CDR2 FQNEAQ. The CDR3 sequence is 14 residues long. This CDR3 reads CASSPQGGAYEQYF. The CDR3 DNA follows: TGTGCCAGCAGCCCCCAGGGGGGTGCCTACGAGCAGTACTTC.

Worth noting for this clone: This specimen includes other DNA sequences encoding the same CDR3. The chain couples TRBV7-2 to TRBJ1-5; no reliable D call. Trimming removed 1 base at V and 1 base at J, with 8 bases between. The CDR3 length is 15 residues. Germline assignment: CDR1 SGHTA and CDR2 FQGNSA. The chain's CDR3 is CASSLDGYSNQPQHF. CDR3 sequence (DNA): TGTGCCAGCAGCTTAGATGGCTACAGCAATCAGCCCCAGCATTTT.

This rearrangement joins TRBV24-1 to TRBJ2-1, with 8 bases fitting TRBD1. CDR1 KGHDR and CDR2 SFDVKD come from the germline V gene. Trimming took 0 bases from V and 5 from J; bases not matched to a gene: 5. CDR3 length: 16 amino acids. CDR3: CATSDLRQGANNEQFF. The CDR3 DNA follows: TGTGCCACCAGTGATTTGCGCCAGGGGGCCAACAATGAGCAGTTCTTC.

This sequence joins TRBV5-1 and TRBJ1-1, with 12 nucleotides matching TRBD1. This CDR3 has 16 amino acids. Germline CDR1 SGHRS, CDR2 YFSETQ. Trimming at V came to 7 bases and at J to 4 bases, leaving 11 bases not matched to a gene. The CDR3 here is CASGGQGASHATEAFF. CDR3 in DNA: TGCGCCAGCGGGGGACAGGGGGCGTCTCACGCCACTGAAGCTTTCTTT.

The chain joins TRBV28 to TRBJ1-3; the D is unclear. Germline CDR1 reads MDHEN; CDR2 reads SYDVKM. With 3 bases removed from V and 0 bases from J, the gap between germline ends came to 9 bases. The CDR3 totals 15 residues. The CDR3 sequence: CASSFGRSSGNTIYF. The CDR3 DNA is TGTGCCAGCAGTTTCGGCAGGAGCTCTGGAAACACCATATATTTT.

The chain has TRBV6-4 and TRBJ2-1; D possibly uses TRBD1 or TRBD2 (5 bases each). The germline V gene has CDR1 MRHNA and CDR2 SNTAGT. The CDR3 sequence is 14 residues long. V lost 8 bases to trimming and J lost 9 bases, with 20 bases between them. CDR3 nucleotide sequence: TGTGCCAGCTCCCAGGGCTGGAGCAGCGGTGAGCAGTTCTTC. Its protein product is CASSQGWSSGEQFF.

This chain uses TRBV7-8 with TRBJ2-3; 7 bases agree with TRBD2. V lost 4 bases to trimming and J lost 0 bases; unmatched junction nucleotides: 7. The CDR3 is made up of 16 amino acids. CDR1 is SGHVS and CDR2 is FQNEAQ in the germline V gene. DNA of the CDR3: TGTGCCAGCAGCTCCCCGGCGGGGGTAAGCACAGATACGCAGTATTTT. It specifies CASSSPAGVSTDTQYF.

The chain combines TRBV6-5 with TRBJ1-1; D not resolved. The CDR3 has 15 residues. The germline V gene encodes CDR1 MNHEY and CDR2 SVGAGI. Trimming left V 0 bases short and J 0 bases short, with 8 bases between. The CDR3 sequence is CASSYSDGMNTEAFF. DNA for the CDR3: TGTGCCAGCAGTTACTCTGACGGGATGAACACTGAAGCTTTCTTT.

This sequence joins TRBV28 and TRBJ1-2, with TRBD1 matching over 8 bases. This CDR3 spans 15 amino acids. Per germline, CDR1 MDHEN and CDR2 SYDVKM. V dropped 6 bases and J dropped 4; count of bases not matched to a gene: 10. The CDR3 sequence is CASSPQGARVYGYTF. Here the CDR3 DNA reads TGTGCCAGCAGCCCGCAGGGGGCGAGGGTCTATGGCTACACCTTC.

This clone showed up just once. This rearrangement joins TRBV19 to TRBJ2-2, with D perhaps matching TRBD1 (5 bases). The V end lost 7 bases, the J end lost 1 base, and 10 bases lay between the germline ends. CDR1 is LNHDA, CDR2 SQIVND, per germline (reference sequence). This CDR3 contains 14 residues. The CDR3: CASKVTGNTGELFF. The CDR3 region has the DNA TGTGCCAGTAAGGTTACAGGGAACACCGGGGAGCTGTTTTTT.

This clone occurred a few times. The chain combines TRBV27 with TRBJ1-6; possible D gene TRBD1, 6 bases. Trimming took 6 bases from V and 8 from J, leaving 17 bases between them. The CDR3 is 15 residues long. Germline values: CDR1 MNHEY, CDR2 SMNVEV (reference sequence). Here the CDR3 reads CASSLTGFFDSPLHF. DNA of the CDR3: TGTGCCAGCAGCCTAACAGGGTTTTTCGATTCACCCCTCCACTTT.

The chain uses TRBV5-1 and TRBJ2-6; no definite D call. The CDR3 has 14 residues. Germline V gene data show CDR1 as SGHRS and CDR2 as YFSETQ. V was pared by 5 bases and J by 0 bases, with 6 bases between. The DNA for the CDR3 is TGCGCCAGCAGGACGAGCTCTGGGGCCAACGTCCTGACTTTC. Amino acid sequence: CASRTSSGANVLTF.

This CDR3 is CAWSVGGSWHNEQFF. DNA of the CDR3: TGTGCCTGGAGTGTGGGCGGGAGCTGGCACAATGAGCAGTTCTTC. V and J are TRBV30 and TRBJ2-1; 7 positions match TRBD2. This CDR3 spans 15 amino acids. V trimming: 0 bases; J trimming: 5 bases; junction bases outside the gene matches: 7. The germline V gene has CDR1 GTSNPN and CDR2 SVGIG (reference sequence).

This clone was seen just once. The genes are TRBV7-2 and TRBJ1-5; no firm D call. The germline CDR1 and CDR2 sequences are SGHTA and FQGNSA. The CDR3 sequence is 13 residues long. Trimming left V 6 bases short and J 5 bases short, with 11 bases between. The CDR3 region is CASSQSGHQPQHF. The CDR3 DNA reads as TGTGCCAGCAGTCAAAGTGGGCATCAGCCCCAGCATTTT.

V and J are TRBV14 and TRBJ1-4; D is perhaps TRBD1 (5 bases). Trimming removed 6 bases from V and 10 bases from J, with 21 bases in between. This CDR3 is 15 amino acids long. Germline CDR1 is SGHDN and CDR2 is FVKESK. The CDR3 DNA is TGTGCCAGCAGTCCCTCGGGGGGATCTGGTGGAAAACTGTTTTTT. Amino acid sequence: CASSPSGGSGGKLFF.

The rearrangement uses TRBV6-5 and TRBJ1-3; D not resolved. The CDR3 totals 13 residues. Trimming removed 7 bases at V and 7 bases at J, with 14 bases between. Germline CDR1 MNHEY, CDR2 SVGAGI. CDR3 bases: TGTGCCAGCATTGGACCGGACGGGAACACCATATATTTT. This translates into CASIGPDGNTIYF.

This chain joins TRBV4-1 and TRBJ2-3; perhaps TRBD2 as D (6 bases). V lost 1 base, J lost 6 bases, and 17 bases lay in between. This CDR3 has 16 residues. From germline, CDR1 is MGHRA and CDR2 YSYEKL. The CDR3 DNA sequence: TGCGCCAGCAGCCAAGTGCCGCTGGCGGGAACGGATACGCAGTATTTT. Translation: CASSQVPLAGTDTQYF.

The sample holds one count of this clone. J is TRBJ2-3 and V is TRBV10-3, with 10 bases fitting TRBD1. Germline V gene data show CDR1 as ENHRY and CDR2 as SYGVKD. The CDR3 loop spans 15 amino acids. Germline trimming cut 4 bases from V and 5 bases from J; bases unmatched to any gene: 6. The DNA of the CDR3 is TGTGCCATCAGTGCGACAGGGGGCTCCATAGATACGCAGTATTTT. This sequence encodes CAISATGGSIDTQYF.

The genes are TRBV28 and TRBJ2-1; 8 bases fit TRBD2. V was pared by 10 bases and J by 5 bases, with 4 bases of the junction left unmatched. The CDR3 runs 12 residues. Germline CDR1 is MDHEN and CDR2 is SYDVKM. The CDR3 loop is CATLAGNNEQFF. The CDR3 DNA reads TGTGCCACCCTAGCGGGTAACAATGAGCAGTTCTTC.

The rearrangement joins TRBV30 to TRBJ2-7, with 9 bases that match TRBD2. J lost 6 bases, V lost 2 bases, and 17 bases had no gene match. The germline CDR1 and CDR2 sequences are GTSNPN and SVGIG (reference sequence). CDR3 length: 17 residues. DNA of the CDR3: TGTGCCTGGAGTCCCCCTGATAGCGGGAGAACCCGATCCGAGCAGTACTTC. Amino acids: CAWSPPDSGRTRSEQYF.

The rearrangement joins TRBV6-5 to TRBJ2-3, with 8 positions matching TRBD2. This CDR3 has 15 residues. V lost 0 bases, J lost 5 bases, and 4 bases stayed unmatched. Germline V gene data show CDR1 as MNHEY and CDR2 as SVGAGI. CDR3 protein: CASSYSGLAGDTQYF. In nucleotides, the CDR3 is TGTGCCAGCAGTTACTCCGGACTAGCAGGAGATACGCAGTATTTT.

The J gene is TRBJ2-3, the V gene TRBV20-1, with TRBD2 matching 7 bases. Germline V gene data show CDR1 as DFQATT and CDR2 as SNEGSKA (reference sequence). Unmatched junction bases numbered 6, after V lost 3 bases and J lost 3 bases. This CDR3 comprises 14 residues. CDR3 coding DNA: TGCAGTGCTAGTACGGGAGGTGGTACAGATACGCAGTATTTT. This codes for CSASTGGGTDTQYF.

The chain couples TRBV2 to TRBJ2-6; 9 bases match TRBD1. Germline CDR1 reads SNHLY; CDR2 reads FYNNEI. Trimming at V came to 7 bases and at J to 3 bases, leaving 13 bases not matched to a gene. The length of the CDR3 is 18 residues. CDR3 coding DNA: TGTGCCAGCACCACATACACAGGGGGCGCGGGTGGGGCCAACGTCCTGACTTTC. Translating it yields CASTTYTGGAGGANVLTF.

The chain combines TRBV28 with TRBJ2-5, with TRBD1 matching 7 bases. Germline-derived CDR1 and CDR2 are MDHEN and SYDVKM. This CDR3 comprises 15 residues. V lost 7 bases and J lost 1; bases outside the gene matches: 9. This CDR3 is CASMRRGQLQETQYF. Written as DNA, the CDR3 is TGTGCCAGCATGCGTAGGGGGCAGCTCCAAGAGACCCAGTACTTC.